This passage covers 29 T cell receptor beta chains from one sample sequenced in a study of T cell responses to AZD1222 COVID-19 vaccine. Assay: immunoSEQ multiplex PCR; the TCRdb copy retains only in-frame clones and omits some. This sample has 120,000 to 150,000 clones, with around four fifths found just once. The source material was peripheral blood, sampled on day 0 of MenACWY control vaccination. The receptors stem from an adult in good health.

This chain uses TRBV27 with TRBJ1-6; D is undetermined. This CDR3 has 14 residues. Looked up from germline, CDR1 is MNHEY and CDR2 is SMNVEV (reference sequence). Trimming left V 7 bases short and J 12 bases short, with 19 bases between. The CDR3 is CASTTSLGTRPLHF. CDR3 DNA sequence: TGTGCCAGCACCACCTCCTTAGGTACGCGACCCCTCCACTTT.

The gene calls are TRBV19 and TRBJ1-6; D gene ambiguous. The CDR3 is 14 residues long. Trimming removed 3 bases at V and 3 bases at J, with 6 bases between. The germline CDR1 and CDR2 sequences are LNHDA and SQIVND (reference sequence). CDR3 DNA: TGTGCCAGTAGTATCTTCAGCTATAATTCACCCCTCCACTTT. Amino acid sequence: CASSIFSYNSPLHF.

This clone was recorded only once. This rearrangement joins TRBV7-3 to TRBJ2-3, with a possible D match to TRBD2 (7 bases). V was pared by 3 bases and J by 5 bases, with 15 bases between. CDR3 length: 15 amino acids. Germline CDR1 and CDR2: SGHTA and FQGTGA. The CDR3 is CASSFMGGPGDTQYF. Here the CDR3 DNA reads TGTGCCAGCAGCTTCATGGGGGGGCCTGGAGATACGCAGTATTTT.

The chain combines TRBV10-2 with TRBJ2-3, with D uncertain. The germline CDR1 and CDR2 sequences are WSHSY and SAAADI. The ends were cut back, 4 bases at V and 1 base at J, with 12 bases in the middle. The CDR3 has 15 amino acids. The chain's CDR3 is CASSVTGRRTDTQYF. The CDR3 bases are TGCGCCAGCAGTGTTACCGGTCGGCGCACAGATACGCAGTATTTT.

The chain links TRBV28 to TRBJ2-2; D may correspond to TRBD1 or TRBD2 (5 bases each). Trimming stripped 10 bases from V and 1 base from J, with 10 bases between. This CDR3 comprises 13 residues. Per the germline V gene, CDR1 is MDHEN and CDR2 is SYDVKM. The CDR3 protein is CAIRDRNTGELFF. The CDR3 coding sequence is TGTGCCATAAGGGACCGGAACACCGGGGAGCTGTTTTTT.

The chain employs TRBV7-2 and TRBJ2-5, with D possibly being TRBD1 (6 bases). The CDR3 consists of 13 residues. V was pared by 3 bases and J by 4 bases, with 9 bases between. Germline CDR1 and CDR2: SGHTA and FQGNSA. Here the CDR3 DNA reads TGTGCCAGCAGCTTGGGCAGGGGAGAGACCCAGTACTTC. It specifies CASSLGRGETQYF. The full variable domain, its missing parts supplied by reference TRBV7-2 and TRBJ2-5, is GAGVSQSPSNKVTEKGKDVELRCDPISGHTALYWYRQSLGQGLEFLIYFQGNSAPDKSGLPSDRFSAERTGGSVSTLTIQRTQQEDSAVYLCASSLGRGETQYFGPGTRLLVL.

To note about this clone: The junction differs from germline at one of its ends, possibly a read error. CDR3: CSARATRGPPF. The CDR3, as DNA: TGCAGTGCTAGAGCGACCCGGGGCCCCCCTTTC. The chain joins TRBV20-1 to TRBJ1-2; the D gene is possibly TRBD1 (5 bases). The CDR3 loop spans 11 amino acids. Germline CDR1 reads DFQATT; CDR2 reads SNEGSKA (reference sequence).

This chain uses TRBV5-1 with TRBJ1-2; TRBD1 is a possible D gene (6 bases). Germline CDR1 and CDR2: SGHRS and YFSETQ. V gave up 0 bases and J gave up 0 bases, with 18 bases separating them. The CDR3 runs 18 residues. In DNA, the CDR3 is TGCGCCAGCAGCTTGGTAGCGGGGGGGCCCGCCGCTAACTATGGCTACACCTTC. The encoded protein is CASSLVAGGPAANYGYTF.

This chain joins TRBV7-6 and TRBJ2-7; TRBD2 matches 7 bases. V lost 1 base, J lost 0 bases, and 6 bases stayed unmatched. Germline loops: CDR1 SGHVS, CDR2 FNYEAQ. The CDR3 covers 16 residues. In DNA, the CDR3 is TGTGCCAGCAGCTTAGGGGCGGGGGACCCCTCCTACGAGCAGTACTTC. Its translation: CASSLGAGDPSYEQYF.

This clone was observed once. This sequence joins TRBV28 and TRBJ1-2, with D possibly matching TRBD1 (5 bases). This CDR3 comprises 14 residues. V was shortened by 7 bases and J by 4 bases, with 16 bases between the two germline ends. CDR1 is MDHEN, CDR2 SYDVKM, per germline. The CDR3 loop is CASTMAWGSYGYTF. As DNA, the CDR3 is TGTGCCAGCACCATGGCCTGGGGCAGCTATGGCTACACCTTC.

The CDR3 reads CASSEGGSLGNTIYF. The CDR3 region has the DNA TGTGCCAGCAGTGAAGGGGGCAGCCTTGGAAACACCATATATTTT. The chain employs TRBV2 and TRBJ1-3; the D gene is possibly TRBD1 (5 bases). V lost 1 base to trimming and J lost 3 bases, with 10 bases between them. This CDR3 comprises 15 residues. Germline CDR1 is SNHLY and CDR2 is FYNNEI.

The chain links TRBV30 to TRBJ1-3; D possibly corresponds to TRBD1 (5 bases). This CDR3 contains 14 residues. The germline V and J ends were trimmed by 0 bases and 1 base, with 7 bases remaining between them. Looked up from germline, CDR1 is GTSNPN and CDR2 is SVGIG (reference sequence). The CDR3 sequence is CAWSVSGSGNTIYF. For the CDR3, the DNA is TGTGCCTGGAGTGTTTCAGGGTCTGGAAACACCATATATTTT.

The CDR3 nucleotides read TGCAGTGCTAGTGTTTTAAGGGAGGGTTACGAGCAGTACGTC. Its translation: CSASVLREGYEQYV. The rearrangement links TRBV20-1 to TRBJ2-7, with 7 bases lining up with TRBD2. J was trimmed by 4 bases and V by 3 bases; bases with no gene match: 9. In germline, CDR1 is DFQATT, CDR2 SNEGSKA (reference sequence). This CDR3 has 14 residues.

The rearrangement links TRBV7-3 to TRBJ1-2; TRBD1 matches at 8 bases. In germline, CDR1 is SGHTA, CDR2 FQGTGA. The CDR3 covers 14 residues. The junction had 8 bases not matched to a gene; V was cut back by 5 bases and J by 6 bases. For the CDR3, the DNA is TGTGCCAGCAGCCAGGACAGGGAGGGAAATGGCTACACCTTC. This sequence encodes CASSQDREGNGYTF.

This chain's CDR3 is CASSSAGVTEAFF. The CDR3, as DNA: TGTGCCAGCTCCTCGGCGGGGGTCACTGAAGCTTTCTTT. V and J are TRBV18 and TRBJ1-1, with D perhaps matching TRBD1 (5 bases). This CDR3 contains 13 residues. Trimming pared 6 bases from V and 4 bases from J, leaving 12 bases between. In germline, CDR1 is KGHSH, CDR2 LQKENI.

CDR3 amino acids: CASSVTPTANQPQHF. The CDR3 DNA reads as TGTGCCAGCAGCGTAACCCCGACTGCCAATCAGCCCCAGCATTTT. The chain carries TRBV9 and TRBJ1-5; D not resolved. Germline CDR1 SGDLS, CDR2 YYNGEE. CDR3 length: 15 amino acids. Trimming took off 1 base at V and 3 bases at J, with 11 bases between the two ends.

This chain connects TRBV19 to TRBJ2-6; D is undetermined. Trimming left V 4 bases short and J 0 bases short, with 7 bases between. The germline CDR1 and CDR2 sequences are LNHDA and SQIVND (reference sequence). The CDR3 extends over 15 amino acids. For the CDR3, the DNA is TGTGCCAGTAGTACTTTCGACTCTGGGGCCAACGTCCTGACTTTC. Its translation is CASSTFDSGANVLTF.

This chain connects TRBV29-1 to TRBJ2-3; 9 bases align to TRBD1. This CDR3 spans 13 amino acids. Germline assignment: CDR1 SQVTM and CDR2 ANQGSEA. V trimming: 4 bases; J trimming: 4 bases; junction bases outside the gene matches: 3. CDR3 nucleotides: TGCAGCGTTGGGGGACAGGGTGCAGATACGCAGTATTTT. It is translated as CSVGGQGADTQYF.

This clone was counted many times. This chain joins TRBV4-1 and TRBJ1-1, with D unresolved. Germline CDR1 is MGHRA and CDR2 is YSYEKL. The CDR3 runs 14 residues. Between the trimmed V and J ends, which lost 0 bases and 7 bases, there was a span of 12 bases. The CDR3 sequence is CASSQEMSANEAFF. DNA of the CDR3: TGCGCCAGCAGCCAAGAGATGTCAGCCAATGAAGCTTTCTTT.

The V and J genes are TRBV2 and TRBJ1-2; the D gene is possibly TRBD1 (6 bases). The length of the CDR3 is 12 residues. Germline V CDR1 and CDR2: SNHLY, FYNNEI. V was pared by 7 bases and J by 3 bases, with 9 bases between. The CDR3 here is CASNKGDYGYTF. Here the CDR3 DNA reads TGTGCCAGCAATAAGGGGGACTATGGCTACACCTTC. Combining the CDR3 with reference TRBV2 and TRBJ1-2 gives the whole variable domain EPEVTQTPSHQVTQMGQEVILRCVPISNHLYFYWYRQILGQKVEFLVSFYNNEISEKSEIFDDQFSVERPDGSNFTLKIRSTKLEDSAMYFCASNKGDYGYTFGSGTRLTVV.

This sequence joins TRBV12-3 or TRBV12-4 and TRBJ1-1; 8 positions agree with TRBD1. CDR3 length: 12 residues. The J segment lost 10 bases and the V segment lost 7 bases, leaving 8 bases of the junction unmatched. CDR3 bases: TGTGCCAGCACCGGGGACAGGCTCTCAGCTTTCTTT. It encodes CASTGDRLSAFF.

The V and J genes are TRBV9 and TRBJ1-2, with 8 positions matching TRBD1. Germline CDR1 and CDR2: SGDLS and YYNGEE. The CDR3 extends over 14 amino acids. Unmatched junction bases numbered 5, after V lost 4 bases and J lost 3 bases. CDR3 in amino acids: CASSSPGGDYGYTF. For the CDR3, the DNA is TGTGCCAGCAGCTCTCCAGGGGGCGACTATGGCTACACCTTC. The entire variable domain, with the rest obtained from reference TRBV9 and TRBJ1-2, is as follows: DSGVTQTPKHLITATGQRVTLRCSPRSGDLSVYWYQQSLDQGLQFLIQYYNGEERAKGNILERFSAQQFPDLHSELNLSSLELGDSALYFCASSSPGGDYGYTFGSGTRLTVV.

The chain joins TRBV3-1 (or the pseudogene TRBV3-2) to TRBJ2-5; 13 bases are a match to TRBD2. This CDR3 has 15 residues. The germline CDR1 and CDR2 sequences are LGHDT and YNNKEL (reference sequence). With 5 bases clipped from V and 2 bases from J, the junction kept 2 bases outside the gene matches. The CDR3 protein is CASSAGLAGQETQYF. The CDR3 DNA reads TGTGCCAGCAGCGCGGGACTAGCGGGGCAAGAGACCCAGTACTTC.

This clone was seen only a few times. This sequence joins TRBV12-3 or TRBV12-4 and TRBJ1-2, with TRBD1 identical over 9 bases. After removal of 4 bases from V and 8 bases from J, the junction contained 5 bases not matched to a gene. The CDR3 totals 13 residues. CDR3 bases: TGTGCCAGCAGTTCGACAGGGGGAAAGGGCTACACCTTC. Translation: CASSSTGGKGYTF.

This sequence joins TRBV9 and TRBJ2-7; possibly TRBD1 for D (6 bases). CDR1 is SGDLS, CDR2 YYNGEE, per germline. This CDR3 region has 12 residues. The V end lost 8 bases, the J end lost 0 bases, and 9 bases lay between the germline ends. The DNA of the CDR3 is TGTGCCAGAGGGGACACCTCCTACGAGCAGTACTTC. Encoded protein: CARGDTSYEQYF.

This clone showed up just a few times. V is TRBV10-2 and J is TRBJ2-3, with 10 bases aligning to TRBD1. V lost 0 bases and J lost 3; bases outside the gene matches: 0. The CDR3 is made up of 15 amino acids. Germline V gene lookup returns CDR1 WSHSY and CDR2 SAAADI. CDR3 sequence reads: CASSESGQGTDTQYF. The CDR3 DNA follows: TGCGCCAGCAGTGAGTCGGGACAGGGGACAGATACGCAGTATTTT.

V usage is TRBV10-1 and J usage is TRBJ2-2; 8 bases map to TRBD1. The V and J ends lost 5 bases and 3 bases, in that order; junction bases with no gene match: 8. This CDR3 has 16 amino acids. Germline V gives CDR1 WNHNN, CDR2 SYGVQD (reference sequence). The chain's CDR3 is CASSSRGQGYTGELFF. The CDR3 DNA is TGCGCCAGCAGTTCCAGGGGGCAGGGATACACCGGGGAGCTGTTTTTT.

V and J are TRBV28 and TRBJ1-5; D gene ambiguous. The CDR3 covers 15 residues. CDR1 and CDR2 (germline): MDHEN, SYDVKM. Trimming removed 3 bases from V and 0 bases from J, with 9 bases in between. The CDR3 nucleotides are TGTGCCAGCAGTTTTCCCCTTGGTAGCAATCAGCCCCAGCATTTT. Residues: CASSFPLGSNQPQHF.

V usage is TRBV2 and J usage is TRBJ2-5; TRBD2 agrees at 8 bases. The CDR3 contains 15 residues. From germline, CDR1 is SNHLY and CDR2 FYNNEI. Losses at the gene ends were 6 bases for V and 2 bases for J; bases not matched to a gene: 8. The CDR3 protein is CASRAAGGWQETQYF. The CDR3 DNA reads as TGTGCCAGCAGAGCCGCGGGGGGCTGGCAAGAGACCCAGTACTTC.